The 32 T cell receptor beta chains below were found in one sample sequenced in a study of shared clonotypes between healthy human individuals. Method: immunoSEQ multiplex PCR; TCRdb's copy keeps in-frame clones and lacks some. The table records about 470,000 clones, roughly 77% of them present only once. Sequenced: PBMCs. These receptor sequences come from a woman in her thirties or forties in good health. Some clones in this sample may be carry-over from other donors' samples.

The table lists this clone with a few counts. Other nucleotide sequences from this sample produce the same CDR3. V is TRBV7-6 and J is TRBJ1-1; TRBD1 might be the D (6 bases). This CDR3 contains 13 residues. Looked up from germline, CDR1 is SGHVS and CDR2 is FNYEAQ. V was trimmed by 5 bases and J by 1 base, leaving 8 bases between them. The CDR3 DNA follows: TGTGCCAGCAGCCTCAGGGGGAACACTGAAGCTTTCTTT. It encodes CASSLRGNTEAFF.

The CDR3 DNA follows: TGTGCCAGCTCACCCAGTGGACGGGGGACTGAAGCTTTCTTT. Translated: CASSPSGRGTEAFF. The J gene is TRBJ1-1, the V gene TRBV18, with D tentatively TRBD1 (5 bases). The CDR3 runs to 14 residues. Germline values: CDR1 KGHSH, CDR2 LQKENI. V shed 3 bases and J shed 5 bases, with 13 bases lying between them.

In this sample, this clone turned up a few times. The CDR3 spells CASSPPSGVLDEQFF. The CDR3 DNA reads as TGTGCCAGCTCACCACCTAGCGGGGTTTTAGATGAGCAGTTCTTC. J is TRBJ2-1 and V is TRBV18; 8 bases line up with TRBD2. The CDR3 contains 15 residues. Germline lookup yields CDR1 KGHSH and CDR2 LQKENI. The V and J ends lost 0 bases and 8 bases, in that order; junction bases with no gene match: 6.

Written as DNA, the CDR3 is TGTGCCAGCAGCATCCTAGTGGCCACTGAAGCTTTCTTT. Its translation: CASSILVATEAFF. The chain is built from TRBV28 and TRBJ1-1; D remains unclear. Germline loops: CDR1 MDHEN, CDR2 SYDVKM. CDR3 length: 13 amino acids. V shed 6 bases and J shed 4 bases, with 12 bases lying between them.

The rearrangement joins TRBV28 to TRBJ2-1, with D uncertain. The CDR3 is made up of 16 amino acids. Germline V gene sequence: CDR1 MDHEN, CDR2 SYDVKM. In DNA form, the CDR3 reads TGTGCTACCGGCACAACCTTGCGGCATAGCTACAATGAGCAGTTCTTC. It specifies CATGTTLRHSYNEQFF. Full variable domain (outside the CDR3, taken from reference TRBV28 and TRBJ2-1): DVKVTQSSRYLVKRTGEKVFLECVQDMDHENMFWYRQDPGLGLRLIYFSYDVKMKEKGDIPEGYSVSREKKERFSLILESASTNQTSMYLCATGTTLRHSYNEQFFGPGTRLTVL.

CDR3: CASSLRGANQPQHF. The DNA of the CDR3 is TGTGCCAGCAGTCTCCGGGGGGCAAATCAGCCCCAGCATTTT. V usage is TRBV6-5 and J usage is TRBJ1-5; D may be TRBD1 (6 bases). Germline assignment: CDR1 MNHEY and CDR2 SVGAGI. Trimming removed 5 bases from V and 4 bases from J, with 12 bases in between. This CDR3 comprises 14 residues.

This chain links TRBV7-2 with TRBJ2-2, with TRBD1 identical over 9 bases. The V segment lost 3 bases and the J segment 15 bases; nucleotides outside the gene matches: 8. Looked up from germline, CDR1 is SGHTA and CDR2 is FQGNSA. The length of the CDR3 is 13 residues. CDR3 in DNA: TGTGCCAGCAGCTTTCGGGACAGGGCGGTGTTGTTTTTT. Amino acid sequence: CASSFRDRAVLFF.

V gene TRBV19 combines with J gene TRBJ1-4; TRBD1 might be the D (5 bases). V lost 6 bases and J lost 0, with 11 bases in between. Germline V gene data show CDR1 as LNHDA and CDR2 as SQIVND (reference sequence). The CDR3 is 15 amino acids. CDR3 protein: CASSRQIATNEKLFF. CDR3 nucleotides: TGTGCCAGTAGCAGACAGATTGCAACTAATGAAAAACTGTTTTTT.

The gene calls are TRBV19 and TRBJ2-7; 11 bases align to TRBD2. The CDR3 runs 15 residues. The V segment lost 3 bases and the J segment 3 bases; nucleotides outside the gene matches: 4. CDR1 and CDR2 (germline): LNHDA, SQIVND (reference sequence). CDR3 nucleotide sequence: TGTGCCAGTAGTATGGGACTAGCGGCCTACTACGAGCAGTACTTC. It encodes CASSMGLAAYYEQYF.

The genes are TRBV19 and TRBJ2-7; TRBD2 matches at 9 bases. This CDR3 is built from 14 residues. The J segment lost 2 bases and the V segment lost 2 bases, leaving 1 base of the junction unmatched. Germline-derived CDR1 and CDR2 are LNHDA and SQIVND (reference sequence). CDR3 nucleotide sequence: TGTGCCAGTAGTATACTAGCGGGACCCTACGAGCAGTACTTC. Amino acid sequence: CASSILAGPYEQYF.

The J gene is TRBJ1-1, the V gene TRBV19; 7 nucleotides match TRBD1. This CDR3 region has 14 residues. CDR1 is LNHDA and CDR2 is SQIVND in the germline V gene (reference sequence). Trimming cost V 4 bases and J 5 bases; bases outside gene matches: 7. The chain's CDR3 is CASSSDREGTEAFF. The CDR3 DNA reads TGTGCCAGTAGTAGCGACAGGGAAGGGACTGAAGCTTTCTTT.

Only a few counts were recorded for this clone. This chain joins TRBV11-2 and TRBJ2-1, with 9 bases lining up with TRBD2. Germline CDR1 SGHAT, CDR2 FQNNGV. Losses at the gene ends were 0 bases for V and 2 bases for J; bases not matched to a gene: 8. This CDR3 is built from 18 residues. The CDR3 reads CASSLDGSGRGTYNEQFF. CDR3 nucleotides: TGTGCCAGCAGCTTAGATGGTAGCGGGAGAGGCACCTACAATGAGCAGTTCTTC.

CDR3 residues: CASSLQTGYTGELFF. Written as DNA, the CDR3 is TGTGCCAGCAGCCTCCAAACCGGATACACCGGGGAGCTGTTTTTT. The rearrangement joins TRBV7-2 to TRBJ2-2; D not resolved. Trimming took off 5 bases at V and 3 bases at J, with 13 bases between the two ends. The CDR3 runs to 15 residues. The germline V gene has CDR1 SGHTA and CDR2 FQGNSA.

The chain combines TRBV28 with TRBJ2-3; 15 bases agree with TRBD2. The V gene end was trimmed by 6 bases and the J gene end by 2 bases; junction bases not matched to a gene: 6. This CDR3 comprises 17 residues. CDR1 is MDHEN, CDR2 SYDVKM, per germline. In DNA, the CDR3 is TGTGCCAGCAGCCGCGGACTAGCGGGAGGGCTCACAGATACGCAGTATTTT. Amino acid sequence: CASSRGLAGGLTDTQYF.

V and J are TRBV6-4 and TRBJ2-5, with TRBD1 matching over 9 bases. Germline V gene lookup returns CDR1 MRHNA and CDR2 SNTAGT. The CDR3 covers 15 residues. The trim removed 2 bases at V and 5 bases at J, leaving 6 bases unmatched. The CDR3 protein is CASSDPGTGKETQYF. The CDR3 nucleotides are TGTGCCAGCAGTGACCCCGGGACAGGGAAGGAGACCCAGTACTTC.

The gene calls are TRBV11-2 and TRBJ2-5; D gene uncertain. Germline V gives CDR1 SGHAT, CDR2 FQNNGV. The CDR3 is 13 amino acids. The V and J ends lost 6 bases and 2 bases respectively, with 10 bases between them. CDR3 in amino acids: CASSPVRQETQYF. In DNA, the CDR3 is TGTGCCAGCAGTCCGGTTAGGCAAGAGACCCAGTACTTC. The variable domain in full, completed from reference TRBV11-2 and TRBJ2-5, reads EAGVAQSPRYKIIEKRQSVAFWCNPISGHATLYWYQQILGQGPKLLIQFQNNGVVDDSQLPKDRFSAERLKGVDSTLKIQPAKLEDSAVYLCASSPVRQETQYFGPGTRLLVL.

The chain couples TRBV14 to TRBJ2-5; D possibly corresponds to TRBD1 (5 bases). This CDR3 has 17 amino acids. Germline CDR1 and CDR2: SGHDN and FVKESK. V was clipped by 2 bases and J by 4 bases, with 20 bases between them. The chain's CDR3 is CASSQSPTAARPETQYF. The CDR3 coding sequence is TGTGCCAGCAGCCAATCGCCGACAGCAGCCCGCCCAGAGACCCAGTACTTC.

The CDR3 sequence is CASSHGTEAFF. In nucleotides, the CDR3 is TGTGCCAGCAGTCATGGGACTGAAGCTTTCTTT. This chain links TRBV6-1 with TRBJ1-1, with D unresolved. The germline V gene encodes CDR1 MNHNS and CDR2 SASEGT. The CDR3 is made up of 11 amino acids. V gave up 5 bases and J gave up 5 bases, with 6 bases separating them.

The chain employs TRBV5-8 and TRBJ2-1; 7 bases align to TRBD2. The CDR3 consists of 15 residues. With 0 bases clipped from V and 0 bases from J, the junction kept 0 bases outside the gene matches. CDR1 and CDR2 (germline): SGHTS, YDEGEE. The CDR3 nucleotides read TGTGCCAGCAGCTTGGGGGGGGGCTCCTACAATGAGCAGTTCTTC. This gives the protein CASSLGGGSYNEQFF.

This sequence joins TRBV7-9 and TRBJ2-7, with unresolved D. From germline, CDR1 is SEHNR and CDR2 FQNEAQ (reference sequence). The ends were cut back, 5 bases at V and 1 base at J, with 9 bases in the middle. The CDR3 contains 13 residues. The CDR3 reads CASSPTLSYEQYF. CDR3 coding DNA: TGTGCCAGCAGCCCTACTCTTTCCTACGAGCAGTACTTC.

The chain combines TRBV18 with TRBJ2-6; 8 bases agree with TRBD1. The CDR3 covers 16 residues. CDR1 is KGHSH and CDR2 is LQKENI in the germline V gene. V was clipped by 6 bases and J by 4 bases; unmatched bases: 8. This chain's CDR3 is CASSPRRGLGANVLTF. The CDR3 coding sequence is TGTGCCAGCTCCCCCCGCAGGGGGCTCGGGGCCAACGTCCTGACTTTC.

This clone occurred a few times. V usage is TRBV19 and J usage is TRBJ2-7, with D tentatively TRBD1 or TRBD2 (5 bases each). Germline CDR1 is LNHDA and CDR2 is SQIVND (reference sequence). This CDR3 comprises 11 residues. Trimming stripped 8 bases from V and 3 bases from J, with 8 bases between. CDR3 nucleotides: TGTGCCAGTGGGGGTTTCTACGAGCAGTACTTC. Protein product: CASGGFYEQYF.

The chain links TRBV18 to TRBJ1-1, with no clear D. The CDR3 is 12 amino acids. Germline-derived CDR1 and CDR2 are KGHSH and LQKENI. V lost 2 bases and J 7 bases, leaving 8 bases between the germline ends. CDR3 amino acids: CASSPSRSEAFF. In nucleotides, the CDR3 is TGTGCCAGCTCACCATCGAGGAGTGAAGCTTTCTTT. The full variable domain, rest sourced from reference TRBV18 and TRBJ1-1, is NAGVMQNPRHLVRRRGQEARLRCSPMKGHSHVYWYRQLPEEGLKFMVYLQKENIIDESGMPKERFSAEFPKEGPSILRIQQVVRGDSAAYFCASSPSRSEAFFGQGTRLTVV.

The genes are TRBV11-3 and TRBJ2-1; D is ambiguous. Trimming pared 2 bases from V and 2 bases from J, leaving 10 bases between. In germline, CDR1 is SGHNT, CDR2 YENEEA. The length of the CDR3 is 15 residues. CDR3 sequence: CASSLYSGPYNEQFF. DNA for the CDR3: TGTGCCAGCAGCTTATATTCGGGTCCCTACAATGAGCAGTTCTTC. Drawing the rest from reference TRBV11-3 and TRBJ2-1, the complete variable domain is EAGVVQSPRYKIIEKKQPVAFWCNPISGHNTLYWYLQNLGQGPELLIRYENEEAVDDSQLPKDRFSAERLKGVDSTLKIQPAELGDSAVYLCASSLYSGPYNEQFFGPGTRLTVL.

The chain is built from TRBV28 and TRBJ2-7, with 10 bases matching TRBD2. With V trimmed by 3 bases and J by 2 bases, 1 base remained unmatched. Looked up from germline, CDR1 is MDHEN and CDR2 is SYDVKM. The CDR3 loop spans 14 amino acids. The DNA for the CDR3 is TGTGCCAGCAGTTTTAGCGGGGGGACCTACGAGCAGTACTTC. Its protein is CASSFSGGTYEQYF.

This clone was observed once. The rearrangement joins TRBV4-1 to TRBJ1-6, with D possibly being TRBD1 (5 bases). This CDR3 contains 13 residues. Per germline, CDR1 MGHRA and CDR2 YSYEKL. The V end lost 4 bases, the J end lost 7 bases, and 8 bases lay between the germline ends. CDR3 protein: CASSPRENSPLHF. The CDR3 region has the DNA TGCGCCAGCAGCCCCAGGGAGAATTCACCCCTCCACTTT.

This chain uses TRBV4-1 with TRBJ1-5; D is possibly TRBD1 (6 bases). There are 15 residues in the CDR3. From germline, CDR1 is MGHRA and CDR2 YSYEKL. V was pared by 1 base and J by 3 bases, with 10 bases between. CDR3 sequence (DNA): TGCGCCAGCAGCCAAGGGACAGTTCCCAATCAGCCCCAGCATTTT. Its protein is CASSQGTVPNQPQHF.

This rearrangement joins TRBV7-9 to TRBJ2-7; 13 nucleotides match TRBD2. The CDR3 is 15 residues long. V lost 5 bases to trimming and J lost 5 bases; unmatched junction nucleotides: 6. Germline V gene sequence: CDR1 SEHNR, CDR2 FQNEAQ (reference sequence). CDR3 amino acids: CASSRTSGSVDEQYF. The CDR3 nucleotides are TGTGCCAGCAGCCGGACTAGCGGGAGTGTCGACGAGCAGTACTTC.

The chain is built from TRBV11-2 and TRBJ1-2; 10 positions match TRBD1. The CDR3 is made up of 17 amino acids. The germline gives CDR1 SGHAT, CDR2 FQNNGV. The J segment lost 5 bases and the V segment lost 5 bases, leaving 14 bases of the junction unmatched. CDR3 sequence (DNA): TGTGCCAGCAGCACTTTAACCTCCATGGGACAGGGGTATGGCTACACCTTC. Translating it yields CASSTLTSMGQGYGYTF. The full variable domain, in which reference TRBV11-2 and TRBJ1-2 provide the parts outside the CDR3, is EAGVAQSPRYKIIEKRQSVAFWCNPISGHATLYWYQQILGQGPKLLIQFQNNGVVDDSQLPKDRFSAERLKGVDSTLKIQPAKLEDSAVYLCASSTLTSMGQGYGYTFGSGTRLTVV.

This chain uses TRBV5-1 with TRBJ2-1; the match to TRBD1 covers 7 bases. The CDR3 contains 13 residues. V lost 4 bases to trimming and J lost 9 bases; unmatched junction nucleotides: 7. In germline, CDR1 is SGHRS, CDR2 YFSETQ. Here the CDR3 reads CASSPRQGAEQFF. The CDR3 region has the DNA TGCGCCAGCAGCCCCAGACAGGGAGCTGAGCAGTTCTTC.

This clone came up once. The same CDR3 can be traced to other DNA sequences in this sample. Here the CDR3 reads CASSLVPGSSYNEQFF. The CDR3 DNA sequence: TGCGCCAGCAGCTTGGTCCCCGGGAGCTCCTACAATGAGCAGTTCTTC. V is TRBV5-1 and J is TRBJ2-1, with a weak D call TRBD2 (6 bases). Germline CDR1 SGHRS, CDR2 YFSETQ. V lost 0 bases, J lost 0 bases, and 10 bases lay in between. This CDR3 is built from 16 residues. The whole variable domain, filled in from reference TRBV5-1 and TRBJ2-1, reads KAGVTQTPRYLIKTRGQQVTLSCSPISGHRSVSWYQQTPGQGLQFLFEYFSETQRNKGNFPGRFSGRQFSNSRSEMNVSTLELGDSALYLCASSLVPGSSYNEQFFGPGTRLTVL.

This rearrangement joins TRBV18 to TRBJ1-1; D might be TRBD1 (5 bases). The CDR3 runs to 14 residues. Germline CDR1 is KGHSH and CDR2 is LQKENI. The ends were cut back, 4 bases at V and 2 bases at J, with 11 bases in the middle. CDR3 in DNA: TGTGCCAGCTCACTACGGGACCTAAACACTGAAGCTTTCTTT. As protein: CASSLRDLNTEAFF.